This TCR beta chain was obtained from a study of cytomegalovirus exposure and HLA in healthy donors. Overall study: In an earlier analysis, approximately 120 million unique TCR beta sequences were found from about 179 million T cells. General study results and limits: Sequencing had likely introduced a cluster of highly shared sequence variants as an artifact. A later analysis showed HLA-associated TCR beta chains outstripping equally common others in clonal expansion.

Germline CDR1 reads KGHSH; CDR2 reads LQKENI. This CDR3 contains 15 residues. V was shortened by 3 bases and J by 8 bases, with 16 bases between the two germline ends. Though nominally healthy at sampling, donors likely had unrecorded immune exposures. Note on this clone: The antigen remains undetermined.

The PCR ran on 60 Vbeta and 13 Jbeta primers. Sequenced by immunoSEQ multiplex PCR; TCRdb stores in-frame clones only, minus some. The sample has about 94,000 clones; approximately 77% are singletons. The receptor comes from a human donor in good health. The chain has TRBV18 and TRBJ1-4; a weak D match, TRBD1 (6 bases). The sequenced sample consisted of PBMCs. The CDR3 sequence is CASSPRGLAEEKLFF. In DNA form, the CDR3 reads TGTGCCAGCTCACCCCGGGGGCTAGCGGAAGAAAAACTGTTTTTT.